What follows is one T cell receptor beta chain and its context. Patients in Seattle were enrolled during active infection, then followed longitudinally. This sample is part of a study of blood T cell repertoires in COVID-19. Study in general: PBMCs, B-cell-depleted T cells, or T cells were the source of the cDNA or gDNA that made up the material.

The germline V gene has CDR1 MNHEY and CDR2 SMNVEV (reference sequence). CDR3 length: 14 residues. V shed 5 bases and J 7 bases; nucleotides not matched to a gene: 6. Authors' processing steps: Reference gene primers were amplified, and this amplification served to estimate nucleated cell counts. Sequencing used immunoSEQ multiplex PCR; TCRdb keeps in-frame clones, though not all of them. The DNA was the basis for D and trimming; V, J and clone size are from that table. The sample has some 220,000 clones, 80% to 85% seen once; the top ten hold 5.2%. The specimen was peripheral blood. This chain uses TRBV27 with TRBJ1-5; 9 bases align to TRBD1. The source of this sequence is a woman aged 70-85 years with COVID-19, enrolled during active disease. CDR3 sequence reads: CASSVRTGDQPQHF. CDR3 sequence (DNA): TGTGCCAGCAGTGTAAGGACAGGGGACCAGCCCCAGCATTTT.